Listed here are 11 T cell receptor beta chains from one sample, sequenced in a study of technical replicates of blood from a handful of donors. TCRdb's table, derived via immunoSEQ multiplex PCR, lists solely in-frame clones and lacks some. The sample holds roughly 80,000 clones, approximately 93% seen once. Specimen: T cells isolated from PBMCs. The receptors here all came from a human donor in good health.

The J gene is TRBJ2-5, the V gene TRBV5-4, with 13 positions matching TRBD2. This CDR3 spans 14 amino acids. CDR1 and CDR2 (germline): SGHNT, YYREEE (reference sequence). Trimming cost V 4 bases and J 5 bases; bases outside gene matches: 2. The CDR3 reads CASSPGLAGETQYF. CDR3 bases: TGTGCCAGCAGCCCGGGACTAGCGGGGGAGACCCAGTACTTC.

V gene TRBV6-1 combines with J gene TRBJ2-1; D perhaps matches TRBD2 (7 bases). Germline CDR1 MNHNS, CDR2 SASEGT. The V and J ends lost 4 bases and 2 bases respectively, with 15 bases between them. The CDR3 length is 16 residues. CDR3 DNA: TGTGCCAGCAGTGGGGAGGGGGGACTCACCTACAATGAGCAGTTCTTC. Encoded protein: CASSGEGGLTYNEQFF.

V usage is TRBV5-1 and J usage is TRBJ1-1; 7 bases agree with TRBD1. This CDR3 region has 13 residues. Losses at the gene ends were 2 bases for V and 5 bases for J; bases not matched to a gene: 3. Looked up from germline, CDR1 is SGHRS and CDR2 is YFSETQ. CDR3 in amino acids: CASSLGGPTEAFF. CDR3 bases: TGCGCCAGCAGCTTAGGGGGCCCAACTGAAGCTTTCTTT.

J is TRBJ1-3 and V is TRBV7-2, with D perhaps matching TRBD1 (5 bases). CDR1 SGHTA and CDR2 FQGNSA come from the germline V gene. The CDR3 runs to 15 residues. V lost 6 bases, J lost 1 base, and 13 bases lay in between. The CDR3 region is CASSLQGLSGNTIYF. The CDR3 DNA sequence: TGTGCCAGCAGTTTGCAGGGATTGTCTGGAAACACCATATATTTT.

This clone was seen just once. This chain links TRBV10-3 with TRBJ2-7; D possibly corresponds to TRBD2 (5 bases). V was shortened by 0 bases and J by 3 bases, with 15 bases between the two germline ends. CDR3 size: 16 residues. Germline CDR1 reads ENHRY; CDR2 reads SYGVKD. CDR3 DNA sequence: TGTGCCATCAGTGAGTCGGCAAGGACTTCCAACTACGAGCAGTACTTC. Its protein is CAISESARTSNYEQYF.

The CDR3 loop reads CASSIQGQGETQYF. Written as DNA, the CDR3 is TGCGCCAGCAGCATCCAGGGTCAAGGGGAGACCCAGTACTTC. This chain joins TRBV5-1 and TRBJ2-5; perhaps TRBD1 as D (5 bases). V lost 4 bases to trimming and J lost 5 bases, with 15 bases between them. CDR3 length: 14 residues. In germline, CDR1 is SGHRS, CDR2 YFSETQ. The variable domain in full, with the rest retrieved from reference TRBV5-1 and TRBJ2-5, is KAGVTQTPRYLIKTRGQQVTLSCSPISGHRSVSWYQQTPGQGLQFLFEYFSETQRNKGNFPGRFSGRQFSNSRSEMNVSTLELGDSALYLCASSIQGQGETQYFGPGTRLLVL.

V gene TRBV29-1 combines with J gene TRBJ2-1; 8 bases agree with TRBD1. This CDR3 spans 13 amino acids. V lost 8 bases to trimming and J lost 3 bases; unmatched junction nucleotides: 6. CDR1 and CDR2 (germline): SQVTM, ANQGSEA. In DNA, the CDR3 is TGCAGCTTGGAGACAGGGGACTACAATGAGCAGTTCTTC. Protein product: CSLETGDYNEQFF.

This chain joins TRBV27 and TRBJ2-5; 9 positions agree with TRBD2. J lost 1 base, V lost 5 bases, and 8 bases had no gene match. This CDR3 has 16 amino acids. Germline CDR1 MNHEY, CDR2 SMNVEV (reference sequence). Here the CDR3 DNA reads TGTGCCAGCAGTCCCTTAGCGGGAGATCCCCAAGAGACCCAGTACTTC. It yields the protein CASSPLAGDPQETQYF.

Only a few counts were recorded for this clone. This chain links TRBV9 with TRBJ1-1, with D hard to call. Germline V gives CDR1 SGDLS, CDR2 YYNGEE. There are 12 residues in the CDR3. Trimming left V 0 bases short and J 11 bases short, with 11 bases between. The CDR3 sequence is CASSVEGGMAFF. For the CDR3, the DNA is TGTGCCAGCAGCGTAGAAGGAGGGATGGCTTTCTTT. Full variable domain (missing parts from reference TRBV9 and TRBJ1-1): DSGVTQTPKHLITATGQRVTLRCSPRSGDLSVYWYQQSLDQGLQFLIQYYNGEERAKGNILERFSAQQFPDLHSELNLSSLELGDSALYFCASSVEGGMAFFGQGTRLTVV.

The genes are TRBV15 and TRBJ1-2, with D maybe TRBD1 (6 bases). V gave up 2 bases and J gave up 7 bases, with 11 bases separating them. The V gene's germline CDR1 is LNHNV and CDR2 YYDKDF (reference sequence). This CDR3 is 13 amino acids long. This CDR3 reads CATSRQGSGGYTF. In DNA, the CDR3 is TGTGCCACCAGCAGACAGGGGTCGGGTGGCTACACCTTC.

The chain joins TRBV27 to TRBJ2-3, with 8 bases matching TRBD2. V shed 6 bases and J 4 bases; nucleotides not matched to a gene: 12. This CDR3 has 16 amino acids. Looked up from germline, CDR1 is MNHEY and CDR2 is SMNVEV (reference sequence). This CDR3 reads CASSPSGSSPADTQYF. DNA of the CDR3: TGTGCCAGCAGCCCTAGCGGGTCCTCACCCGCAGATACGCAGTATTTT.